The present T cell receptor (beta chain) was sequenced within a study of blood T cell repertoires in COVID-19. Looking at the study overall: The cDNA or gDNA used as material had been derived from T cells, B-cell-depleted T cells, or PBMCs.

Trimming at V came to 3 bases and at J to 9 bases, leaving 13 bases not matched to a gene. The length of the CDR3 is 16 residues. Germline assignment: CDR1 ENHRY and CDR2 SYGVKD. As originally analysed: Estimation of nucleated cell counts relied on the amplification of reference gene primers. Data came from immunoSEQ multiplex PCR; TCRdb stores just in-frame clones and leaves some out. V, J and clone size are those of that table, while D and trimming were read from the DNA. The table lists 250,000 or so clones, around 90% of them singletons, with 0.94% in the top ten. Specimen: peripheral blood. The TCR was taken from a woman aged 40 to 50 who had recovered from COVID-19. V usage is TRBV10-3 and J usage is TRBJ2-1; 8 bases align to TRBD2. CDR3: CAISDSGTSSPREQFF. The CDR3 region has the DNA TGTGCCATCAGTGATTCCGGGACTAGTAGCCCCCGTGAGCAGTTCTTC.